Listed below are T cell receptor beta chains from one sample, sequenced in a study of control samples from healthy donors and cancer patients. The repertoire was sequenced with immunoSEQ multiplex PCR; TCRdb's copy has only in-frame clones and lacks some. Of 75,000 to 95,000 clones listed, 90% are singletons. The source material was blood. The receptor set was obtained from a woman between 18 and 29 years old in good health. Each CDR3 is given with its conserved first and last residue. A D gene is named only where the DNA matches it firmly. Not every row has a clone size; where given, it reads once, few, many or a size class.

clone size	D gene	V gene	J gene	CDR3 protein	CDR3 DNA
NA	NA	TRBV5-1	TRBJ2-1	CASSLEVLWGGEDEQFF	TGCGCCAGCAGCTTGGAGGTTTTGTGGGGGGGCGAGGATGAGCAGTTCTTC
NA	NA	TRBV5-4	TRBJ1-6	CASSFSLPNSPLHF	TGTGCCAGCAGCTTCAGTCTCCCTAATTCACCCCTCCACTTT
NA	NA	TRBV7-3	TRBJ1-2	CASSPPMTF	TGCGCCAGCAGCCCCCCGATGACCTTC
NA	NA	TRBV7-3	TRBJ2-3	CASSLNAPPDTQYF	TGTGCCAGCAGCTTAAACGCCCCCCCAGATACGCAGTATTTT
NA	NA	TRBV10-1	TRBJ2-2	CANPAYKQGGSGELFF	TGCGCCAATCCGGCATATAAACAGGGAGGGAGCGGGGAGCTGTTTTTT
few	TRBD1	TRBV3-1/TRBV3-2	TRBJ2-2	CASSERDRDTGELFF	TGTGCCAGCAGCGAGCGGGACAGGGACACCGGGGAGCTGTTTTTT
NA	NA	TRBV5-4	TRBJ1-2	CASSLGGTGGSYGYTF	TGTGCCAGCAGCTTGGGGGGAACTGGGGGGAGCTATGGCTACACCTTC
NA	TRBD1	TRBV11-2	TRBJ1-1	CASSDPGQGSTRDTEAFF	TGTGCCAGCAGCGACCCGGGACAGGGGAGCACAAGGGACACTGAAGCTTTCTTT
once	TRBD1	TRBV10-1	TRBJ2-2	CASSESRGRSGELFF	TGCGCCAGCAGTGAGTCCAGGGGGCGATCCGGGGAGCTGTTTTTT
few	NA	TRBV15	TRBJ1-1	CATSRSDGPEGEAFF	TGTGCCACCAGCAGATCGGACGGCCCTGAGGGTGAAGCTTTCTTT
NA	TRBD1	TRBV27	TRBJ1-1	CASSDRVEAFF	TGTGCCAGCAGCGACAGGGTTGAAGCTTTCTTT
NA	TRBD2	TRBV19	TRBJ2-1	CASSIEETSGQISRSYNEQFF	TGTGCCAGTAGTATAGAGGAGACTAGCGGACAGATCAGTAGATCCTACAATGAGCAGTTCTTC
NA	NA	TRBV19	TRBJ2-3	CASSIRAGTDTQYF	TGTGCCAGTAGTATTAGGGCGGGGACAGATACGCAGTATTTT
NA	TRBD2	TRBV7-2	TRBJ2-1	CASSRRTSGGNEQFF	TGTGCCAGCAGCCGTCGGACTAGCGGGGGGAATGAGCAGTTCTTC
once	TRBD1	TRBV10-3	TRBJ1-3	CAIRPTTGGSGNTIYF	TGTGCCATCAGGCCCACGACAGGGGGCTCTGGAAACACCATATATTTT
NA	NA	TRBV2	TRBJ1-4	CASSADTSTNEKLFF	TGTGCCAGCAGCGCGGACACATCAACTAATGAAAAACTGTTTTTT
few	TRBD1	TRBV6-6	TRBJ1-5	CASIMDGTVNQPQHF	TGTGCCAGCATCATGGATGGGACAGTCAATCAGCCCCAGCATTTT
NA	NA	TRBV5-6	TRBJ2-1	CASSWDAYNEQFF	TGTGCCAGCAGCTGGGACGCCTACAATGAGCAGTTCTTC
NA	NA	TRBV15	TRBJ2-3	CATGGGAGMPGGTDTQYF	TGTGCCACCGGTGGGGGAGCGGGTATGCCTGGGGGCACAGATACGCAGTATTTT
NA	TRBD2	TRBV4-2	TRBJ2-5	CASSQGGASGNQETQYF	TGTGCCAGCAGCCAAGGGGGGGCTAGCGGGAACCAAGAGACCCAGTACTTC
once	NA	TRBV5-1	TRBJ2-2	CASSFTGGNTGELFF	TGCGCCAGCAGCTTTACCGGGGGGAACACCGGGGAGCTGTTTTTT
once	NA	TRBV27	TRBJ2-2	CASKASGELFF	TGTGCCAGCAAAGCTTCCGGGGAGCTGTTTTTT
NA	TRBD1	TRBV27	TRBJ1-6	CASIRDSTSEGPLHF	TGTGCCAGCATCAGGGACAGCACGTCGGAGGGACCCCTCCACTTT
NA	NA	TRBV3-1/TRBV3-2	TRBJ1-1	CASSQDGVSAFF	TGTGCCAGCAGCCAAGATGGGGTTAGTGCTTTCTTT
NA	NA	TRBV7-9	TRBJ2-2	CASRRTEINTGELFF	TGTGCCAGCAGGAGGACCGAAATTAACACCGGGGAGCTGTTTTTT
NA	NA	TRBV7-2	TRBJ1-2	CASSLGPLNYGYTF	TGTGCCAGCAGCTTGGGACCTCTCAACTATGGCTACACCTTC
NA	NA	TRBV6-5	TRBJ1-1	CASSYRYGGVNTEAFF	TGTGCCAGCAGTTATAGATATGGGGGAGTGAACACTGAAGCTTTCTTT
NA	NA	TRBV7-8	TRBJ2-3	CASSLGLGTDTQYF	TGTGCCAGCAGCTTAGGACTGGGCACAGATACGCAGTATTTT
NA	NA	TRBV2	TRBJ1-3	CASSELQGYSGNTIYF	TGTGCCAGCAGTGAACTGCAGGGCTACTCTGGAAACACCATATATTTT
NA	NA	TRBV3-1/TRBV3-2	TRBJ1-1	CASSQMNTEAFF	TGTGCCAGCAGCCAGATGAACACTGAAGCTTTCTTT